This T cell receptor beta chain was captured in a study of beta chain features in type 1 diabetes. Remarks on this clone: Its matching antigen is unknown. Other DNA sequences of this sample code for an identical CDR3.

Every bit of the isolated RNA underwent reverse transcription, so sequencing read expressed TCRB transcripts. About 3.57 million reads were obtained on average from naive, central memory and regulatory T cell samples. Profiling relied on immunoSEQ multiplex PCR, and the TCRdb table lists in-frame clones only, not all of them. The sample lists 600,000 to 700,000 clones, 13% occurring once. Notes on the study in general: Cells expressing TCR highly could be over-represented by cDNA sequencing. PCR could preferentially amplify shorter templates, alike in patients and controls. It was among patients, rather than healthy donors, that naive, central memory and Treg TCRB repertoires appeared more similar. The study found moderately but significantly shorter TCRB CDR3s in all four CD4+ subsets of Type 1 diabetes patients.

Trimming cost V 0 bases and J 4 bases, with 6 bases left between them. Per the germline V gene, CDR1 is LNHNV and CDR2 is YYDKDF (reference sequence). This CDR3 spans 13 amino acids. Material for sequencing was naive CD4+ T cells from blood. The origin of this receptor is a man between 18 and 35 years old with type 1 diabetes. This chain uses TRBV15 with TRBJ1-2, with D uncertain. The CDR3 nucleotides are TGTGCCACCAGCAGAGATTCGGTCTATGGCTACACCTTC. It translates to CATSRDSVYGYTF.